The 26 T cell receptor beta chains reported below all come from one sample, sequenced in a study of CD8 T cells in ankylosing spondylitis. TCRdb reprocessed the 5' RACE reads with MiXCR, giving one entry per CDR3 protein. The data hold 750,000 to 850,000 distinct CDR3 sequences, with roughly 10% observed a single time. Whole-study findings and limits: Ankylosing spondylitis blood seemed to carry a telltale TCR beta motif made of several highly homologous variants.

Antigen specificity for these receptors is unknown. The sample was blood, either unsorted or a sorted T cell fraction (not recorded which). These receptors were obtained from a male donor with ankylosing spondylitis.

The rearrangement uses TRBV10-3 and TRBJ2-2; TRBD1 is a possible D gene (6 bases). The V end lost 2 bases, the J end lost 6 bases, and 13 bases lay between the germline ends. This CDR3 has 15 amino acids. The germline V gene has CDR1 ENHRY and CDR2 SYGVKD. CDR3 coding DNA: TGTGCCATCAGTGAGACACCGCAGGGGTCCGGGGAGCTGTTTTTT. It yields the protein CAISETPQGSGELFF.

The chain couples TRBV15 to TRBJ2-7, with a weak D call TRBD2 (6 bases). Looked up from germline, CDR1 is LNHNV and CDR2 is YYDKDF (reference sequence). The CDR3 runs to 14 residues. V dropped 2 bases and J dropped 12 bases, with 20 bases sitting between them. CDR3 in DNA: TGTGCCACCAGCAGACTCTCCACGGTGGGACTGAGGTACTTC. This gives the protein CATSRLSTVGLRYF.

This clonotype was counted a few times. CDR3 loop: CASSTRDALELFF. CDR3 bases: TGTGCCAGCAGTACCCGGGACGCCTTGGAGCTGTTTTTT. This chain connects TRBV6-1 to TRBJ2-2; D may correspond to TRBD1 or TRBD2 (5 bases each). Between the trimmed V and J ends, which lost 5 bases and 10 bases, there was a span of 14 bases. CDR3 length equals 13 residues. Germline V lookup: CDR1 MNHNS, CDR2 SASEGT.

This clonotype has only one observation. The J gene is TRBJ2-3, the V gene TRBV20-1; 11 nucleotides agree with TRBD1. With 0 bases clipped from V and 4 bases from J, the junction kept 6 bases outside the gene matches. Per the germline V gene, CDR1 is DFQATT and CDR2 is SNEGSKA (reference sequence). CDR3 length: 16 amino acids. CDR3 sequence: CSARDRTGGIADTQYF. The CDR3 region has the DNA TGCAGTGCTAGAGATAGGACAGGGGGCATTGCAGATACGCAGTATTTT.

This clonotype was observed many times. The rearrangement joins TRBV20-1 to TRBJ2-1, with 8 bases aligning to TRBD2. V shed 5 bases and J 3 bases; nucleotides not matched to a gene: 6. The germline CDR1 and CDR2 sequences are DFQATT and SNEGSKA (reference sequence). The CDR3 contains 14 residues. As DNA, the CDR3 is TGCAGTGCTGGGGTAGCGGGAATCTACAATGAGCAGTTCTTC. It codes for CSAGVAGIYNEQFF.

The chain links TRBV20-1 to TRBJ2-7, with 7 bases fitting TRBD1. The CDR3 loop spans 13 amino acids. V shed 6 bases and J 7 bases; nucleotides not matched to a gene: 12. Germline lookup yields CDR1 DFQATT and CDR2 SNEGSKA (reference sequence). The chain's CDR3 is CSATTGAHEEQYF. The CDR3 DNA is TGCAGTGCAACCACAGGGGCCCACGAAGAGCAGTACTTC.

Only a few counts were recorded for this clonotype. The rearrangement joins TRBV7-8 to TRBJ1-6; D unresolved. This CDR3 has 15 amino acids. The germline V and J ends were trimmed by 1 base and 8 bases, with 12 bases remaining between them. Germline V gene lookup returns CDR1 SGHVS and CDR2 FQNEAQ. CDR3 region: CASSLEVLLYSPLHF. In DNA, the CDR3 is TGTGCCAGCAGCTTAGAAGTTCTCCTTTATTCACCCCTCCACTTT.

The rearrangement links TRBV7-9 to TRBJ1-2; D is uncertain. This CDR3 spans 12 amino acids. Trimming left V 5 bases short and J 6 bases short, with 10 bases between. Germline CDR1 reads SEHNR; CDR2 reads FQNEAQ (reference sequence). The CDR3: CASSPELHGYTF. The DNA of the CDR3 is TGTGCCAGCAGCCCGGAGCTACATGGCTACACCTTC.

This clonotype was counted many times. The genes are TRBV20-1 and TRBJ2-3, with D perhaps matching TRBD1 (6 bases). The CDR3 contains 13 residues. The V end lost 2 bases, the J end lost 3 bases, and 9 bases lay between the germline ends. CDR1 and CDR2 (germline): DFQATT, SNEGSKA (reference sequence). CDR3 bases: TGCAGTGCTAGATTGGGGGCAACAGATACGCAGTATTTT. Its translation is CSARLGATDTQYF.

This clonotype was observed a few times. The chain recombines TRBV7-2 with TRBJ1-4; D might be TRBD1 (6 bases). This CDR3 spans 16 amino acids. Germline assignment: CDR1 SGHTA and CDR2 FQGNSA. V was trimmed by 7 bases and J by 0 bases, leaving 15 bases between them. In nucleotides, the CDR3 is TGTGCCAGCACCCCCAGGACAGTTGCAACTAATGAAAAACTGTTTTTT. It encodes CASTPRTVATNEKLFF.

This clonotype was found a few times. The rearrangement links TRBV5-1 to TRBJ2-1; 9 nucleotides match TRBD2. V lost 1 base to trimming and J lost 6 bases; unmatched junction nucleotides: 5. The CDR3 consists of 15 residues. The germline gives CDR1 SGHRS, CDR2 YFSETQ. CDR3 sequence reads: CASSLSSGSPNEQFF. CDR3 in DNA: TGCGCCAGCAGCTTGAGTAGCGGGAGCCCCAATGAGCAGTTCTTC.

The chain is built from TRBV12-3 or TRBV12-4 and TRBJ2-4; TRBD1 agrees at 9 bases. The CDR3 contains 14 residues. The V and J ends lost 6 bases and 7 bases, in that order; junction bases with no gene match: 7. The DNA of the CDR3 is TGTGCCAGCAGCCCAGACAGGGGGAGGAACATTCAGTACTTC. This sequence encodes CASSPDRGRNIQYF.

This clonotype appeared many times. The V gene is TRBV20-1, the J gene TRBJ2-7; D remains ambiguous. This CDR3 has 13 residues. From germline, CDR1 is DFQATT and CDR2 SNEGSKA (reference sequence). The V and J ends lost 3 bases and 2 bases respectively, with 11 bases between them. This chain's CDR3 is CSASRYTAYEQYF. In nucleotides, the CDR3 is TGCAGTGCTAGCCGATATACCGCCTACGAGCAGTACTTC.

In its sample, this clonotype was seen a few times. The chain employs TRBV6-1 and TRBJ2-5; D unresolved. Trimming left V 4 bases short and J 2 bases short, with 8 bases between. The CDR3 spans 13 residues. The germline V gene has CDR1 MNHNS and CDR2 SASEGT. The DNA for the CDR3 is TGTGCCAGCAGTGGACACAGACAAGAGACCCAGTACTTC. Its protein product is CASSGHRQETQYF.

V is TRBV10-3 and J is TRBJ2-7; D not resolved. The CDR3 has 13 residues. V shed 0 bases and J shed 3 bases, with 6 bases lying between them. In germline, CDR1 is ENHRY, CDR2 SYGVKD. The CDR3 coding sequence is TGTGCCATCAGTGAGTCAAGGCTCTACGAGCAGTACTTC. It yields the protein CAISESRLYEQYF.

This clonotype has just a few counts. The chain combines TRBV7-2 with TRBJ1-2, with 9 bases lining up with TRBD1. The germline gives CDR1 SGHTA, CDR2 FQGNSA. V trimming: 0 bases; J trimming: 1 base; junction bases outside the gene matches: 3. The CDR3 runs to 16 residues. CDR3: CASSLALGQGNYGYTF. For the CDR3, the DNA is TGTGCCAGCAGCTTAGCCCTGGGACAGGGTAACTATGGCTACACCTTC. The complete variable domain, with remaining parts taken from reference TRBV7-2 and TRBJ1-2, reads GAGVSQSPSNKVTEKGKDVELRCDPISGHTALYWYRQSLGQGLEFLIYFQGNSAPDKSGLPSDRFSAERTGGSVSTLTIQRTQQEDSAVYLCASSLALGQGNYGYTFGSGTRLTVV.

This chain connects TRBV10-3 to TRBJ2-3; the D gene is possibly TRBD2 (6 bases). Germline values: CDR1 ENHRY, CDR2 SYGVKD. V lost 6 bases and J lost 3, with 10 bases in between. The CDR3 runs 13 residues. The CDR3 reads CAIRLLATDTQYF. The CDR3 DNA is TGTGCCATCAGGCTACTAGCAACAGATACGCAGTATTTT.

The chain carries TRBV20-1 and TRBJ1-1; 7 positions match TRBD1. This CDR3 has 15 amino acids. The germline gives CDR1 DFQATT, CDR2 SNEGSKA (reference sequence). Trimming at V came to 5 bases and at J to 2 bases, leaving 11 bases not matched to a gene. The CDR3 DNA reads as TGCAGTGCTTACACCGGAGGGGGCTCAAACACTGAAGCTTTCTTT. Amino acids: CSAYTGGGSNTEAFF.

The chain has TRBV6-1 and TRBJ1-5; 7 positions match TRBD1. This CDR3 spans 15 amino acids. V lost 8 bases, J lost 5 bases, and 12 bases stayed unmatched. The germline CDR1 and CDR2 sequences are MNHNS and SASEGT. CDR3: CASSPGQGGYQPQHF. The CDR3 DNA follows: TGTGCCAGCTCGCCCGGGCAGGGGGGATATCAGCCCCAGCATTTT.

The sample holds many counts of this clonotype. This chain uses TRBV29-1 with TRBJ1-2; the D gene is possibly TRBD1 (5 bases). Germline assignment: CDR1 SQVTM and CDR2 ANQGSEA. CDR3 length: 13 amino acids. The V end was cut by 6 bases, the J end by 6 bases, with 17 bases between. CDR3 in DNA: TGCAGCGTCACCCATTACGGGACGAATGGCTACACCTTC. Protein: CSVTHYGTNGYTF.

The chain links TRBV4-3 to TRBJ1-1; unclear D gene. Deletions cut 0 bases from V and 6 bases from J, with 11 bases between. Germline CDR1 and CDR2: LGHNA and YSLEER. This CDR3 spans 14 amino acids. The CDR3 protein is CASSQDPLGPEAFF. In nucleotides, the CDR3 is TGCGCCAGCAGCCAAGATCCACTGGGTCCTGAAGCTTTCTTT.

In this sample, this clonotype turned up a few times. This sequence joins TRBV11-2 and TRBJ1-6; D is unresolved. The germline V gene has CDR1 SGHAT and CDR2 FQNNGV. Trimming removed 5 bases at V and 9 bases at J, with 11 bases between. There are 13 residues in the CDR3. In nucleotides, the CDR3 is TGTGCCAGCAGCCCCCGGGCGGGTTCACCCCTCCACTTT. Protein product: CASSPRAGSPLHF. Full variable domain (outside the CDR3, taken from reference TRBV11-2 and TRBJ1-6): EAGVAQSPRYKIIEKRQSVAFWCNPISGHATLYWYQQILGQGPKLLIQFQNNGVVDDSQLPKDRFSAERLKGVDSTLKIQPAKLEDSAVYLCASSPRAGSPLHFGNGTRLTVT.

This clonotype was observed many times. V is TRBV29-1 and J is TRBJ2-1; D is unresolved. CDR1 and CDR2 (germline): SQVTM, ANQGSEA. This CDR3 has 16 amino acids. Trimming left V 0 bases short and J 1 base short, with 13 bases between. The CDR3 loop is CSVEDHTAVSYNEQFF. DNA of the CDR3: TGCAGCGTTGAAGATCACACTGCCGTATCCTACAATGAGCAGTTCTTC.

The chain carries TRBV4-3 and TRBJ1-5, with TRBD1 matching over 10 bases. The CDR3 runs to 17 residues. With V trimmed by 0 bases and J by 6 bases, 8 bases remained unmatched. Germline CDR1 is LGHNA and CDR2 is YSLEER. The chain's CDR3 is CASSQDSGTGVGQPQHF. The CDR3 region has the DNA TGCGCCAGCAGCCAAGATTCCGGGACAGGGGTCGGTCAGCCCCAGCATTTT.

This clonotype was found a few times. The V and J genes are TRBV12-3 or TRBV12-4 and TRBJ2-5; 7 nucleotides match TRBD2. This CDR3 comprises 15 residues. V shed 3 bases and J 3 bases; nucleotides not matched to a gene: 7. This chain's CDR3 is CASSLWGGEKETQYF. Written as DNA, the CDR3 is TGTGCCAGCAGTTTGTGGGGGGGTGAAAAAGAGACCCAGTACTTC.

Only a few counts were recorded for this clonotype. The chain couples TRBV7-9 to TRBJ2-5, with a tentative D call TRBD2 (5 bases). V lost 3 bases, J lost 4 bases, and 12 bases lay in between. This CDR3 spans 14 amino acids. Germline V gene sequence: CDR1 SEHNR, CDR2 FQNEAQ (reference sequence). The CDR3 DNA reads as TGTGCCAGCAGCTTCGAGGGAGTTCCAGAGACCCAGTACTTC. Amino acid sequence: CASSFEGVPETQYF.